The 30 T cell receptor beta chains in this list originate from one sample, sequenced in a study of blood T cell repertoires in COVID-19. Generated by immunoSEQ multiplex PCR, the TCRdb table keeps only in-frame clones and is missing some. The data show 150,000 or so clones, with around 80% seen just once and around 15% held by the top ten. Specimen: peripheral blood. These receptors came from a human donor with acute or convalescent COVID-19. The donor label of this sample is uncertain.

The rearrangement links TRBV7-2 to TRBJ1-6; 8 bases align to TRBD1. The CDR3 runs to 15 residues. CDR1 and CDR2 (germline): SGHTA, FQGNSA. The V segment lost 5 bases and the J segment 9 bases; nucleotides outside the gene matches: 9. CDR3 residues: CASSQTRGQGSPLHF. CDR3 DNA sequence: TGTGCCAGCAGCCAGACCAGGGGGCAGGGTTCACCCCTCCACTTT.

Here the CDR3 DNA reads TGTGCCAGCAGCGGACAGGGCTATTCCTACGAGCAGTACTTC. This translates into CASSGQGYSYEQYF. The rearrangement uses TRBV7-2 and TRBJ2-7, with 8 bases aligning to TRBD1. The CDR3 spans 14 residues. Germline V CDR1 and CDR2: SGHTA, FQGNSA. Trimming at V came to 5 bases and at J to 1 base, leaving 4 bases not matched to a gene.

The CDR3 DNA reads TGTGCCAGCATAAACCGGGAAGACCACTACGACACAGATACGCAGTATTTT. Encoded protein: CASINREDHYDTDTQYF. This chain uses TRBV21-1 with TRBJ2-3; no DNA check was done on the table's D call, TRBD2. TRBV21-1 is a pseudogene locus. The CDR3 contains 17 residues.

V and J are TRBV10-3 and TRBJ2-2; the match to TRBD2 covers 10 bases. The trim removed 0 bases at V and 6 bases at J, leaving 7 bases unmatched. CDR3 length equals 17 residues. Germline-derived CDR1 and CDR2 are ENHRY and SYGVKD. The DNA for the CDR3 is TGTGCCATCAGTGAGTCACTAGCGGGGTCTGGCGCCGGGGAGCTGTTTTTT. Amino acids: CAISESLAGSGAGELFF.

The V call is TRBV7-2, the J call TRBJ1-2; possible D gene TRBD1, 5 bases. This CDR3 spans 13 amino acids. Germline V CDR1 and CDR2: SGHTA, FQGNSA. V was shortened by 5 bases and J by 8 bases, with 15 bases between the two germline ends. CDR3 sequence: CASSPTRGPGYTF. CDR3 coding DNA: TGTGCCAGCAGCCCGACAAGGGGTCCGGGCTACACCTTC.

This clone appeared a single time. The chain couples TRBV11-1 to TRBJ2-7, with a weak D call TRBD1 (6 bases). Trimming stripped 5 bases from V and 0 bases from J, with 11 bases between. Germline CDR1 is SGHAT and CDR2 is FQDESV (reference sequence). The CDR3 consists of 14 residues. The CDR3 DNA reads as TGTGCCAGCAGCCACGGACAGCTCTCCTACGAGCAGTACTTC. Its protein is CASSHGQLSYEQYF.

This chain links TRBV25-1 with TRBJ1-2; 8 nucleotides align to TRBD1. V shed 4 bases, J shed 8 bases, and the junction held 9 bases outside the gene matches. Germline CDR1 is MGHDK and CDR2 is SYGVNS. There are 14 residues in the CDR3. CDR3 coding DNA: TGTGCCAGCAGTGCTCCGACAGGGGCCTACGGCTACACCTTC. Amino acids: CASSAPTGAYGYTF.

Written as DNA, the CDR3 is TGCGCCAGCAGCGGGGGACTAGTGGACTACGAGCAGTACTTC. As protein: CASSGGLVDYEQYF. The genes are TRBV4-3 and TRBJ2-7; 8 bases agree with TRBD2. The V segment lost 5 bases and the J segment 3 bases; nucleotides outside the gene matches: 6. The CDR3 covers 14 residues. Germline CDR1 reads LGHNA; CDR2 reads YSLEER.

The genes are TRBV4-1 and TRBJ2-4; possible D gene TRBD1, 5 bases. This CDR3 is built from 13 residues. Germline V gene data show CDR1 as MGHRA and CDR2 as YSYEKL. V was trimmed by 3 bases and J by 5 bases, leaving 8 bases between them. The CDR3 region has the DNA TGCGCCAGCAGCCAGCAGGGTCAAAACATTCAGTACTTC. It translates to CASSQQGQNIQYF.

The chain is built from TRBV10-2 and TRBJ1-2, with D possibly matching TRBD1 (6 bases). The CDR3 runs 13 residues. Germline values: CDR1 WSHSY, CDR2 SAAADI. V was pared by 4 bases and J by 4 bases, with 10 bases between. CDR3 region: CASSVEGGYGYTF. CDR3 sequence (DNA): TGCGCCAGCAGTGTAGAAGGGGGCTATGGCTACACCTTC.

This chain uses TRBV10-3 with TRBJ2-7; D remains unclear. Trimming pared 10 bases from V and 0 bases from J, leaving 10 bases between. The CDR3 length is 12 residues. Germline V CDR1 and CDR2: ENHRY, SYGVKD. The CDR3 DNA reads TGTGCCACCGCGCTTGGCTCCTACGAGCAGTACTTC. As protein: CATALGSYEQYF.

V usage is TRBV6-4 and J usage is TRBJ2-1, with unresolved D. CDR3 length: 15 amino acids. Per the germline V gene, CDR1 is MRHNA and CDR2 is SNTAGT. V was trimmed by 6 bases and J by 0 bases, leaving 12 bases between them. As DNA, the CDR3 is TGTGCCAGCAGCAAGGAGAGGAGCTCCTACAATGAGCAGTTCTTC. Its translation is CASSKERSSYNEQFF.

This chain connects TRBV7-9 to TRBJ2-7; TRBD2 matches 9 bases. CDR1 and CDR2 (germline): SEHNR, FQNEAQ (reference sequence). V trimming: 11 bases; J trimming: 3 bases; junction bases outside the gene matches: 14. CDR3 length equals 15 residues. As DNA, the CDR3 is TGTGCCGGTCAATGGAGCGGGGGGCCGATCTACGAGCAGTACTTC. Translation gives CAGQWSGGPIYEQYF.

The chain joins TRBV29-1 to TRBJ1-5; TRBD1 is a possible D gene (5 bases). Germline CDR1 is SQVTM and CDR2 is ANQGSEA. Between the trimmed V and J ends, which lost 7 bases and 6 bases, there was a span of 13 bases. The CDR3 runs 12 residues. The DNA of the CDR3 is TGCAGCGCTATGACAGAGACTCAGCCCCAGCATTTT. As protein: CSAMTETQPQHF.

The chain uses TRBV29-1 and TRBJ1-2; maybe TRBD1 (5 bases). Germline V lookup: CDR1 SQVTM, CDR2 ANQGSEA. V gave up 7 bases and J gave up 4 bases, with 19 bases separating them. The length of the CDR3 is 14 residues. The CDR3 is CSGEQVDFLYGYTF. For the CDR3, the DNA is TGCAGCGGGGAACAGGTTGATTTCCTCTATGGCTACACCTTC. Looking up the rest from reference TRBV29-1 and TRBJ1-2 gives the full variable domain: SAVISQKPSRDICQRGTSLTIQCQVDSQVTMMFWYRQQPGQSLTLIATANQGSEATYESGFVIDKFPISRPNLTFSTLTVSNMSPEDSSIYLCSGEQVDFLYGYTFGSGTRLTVV.

The rearrangement joins TRBV20-1 to TRBJ2-7, with a weak D call TRBD2 (6 bases). Trimming removed 3 bases from V and 9 bases from J, with 21 bases in between. The CDR3 is made up of 14 amino acids. Germline CDR1 and CDR2: DFQATT and SNEGSKA (reference sequence). The CDR3 bases are TGCAGTGCTAGTAAACCGCGGGGCCTGAATAGGCAGTACTTC. It yields the protein CSASKPRGLNRQYF.

This clone was detected only a few times. The V gene is TRBV30, the J gene TRBJ1-5, with unresolved D. The germline V gene has CDR1 GTSNPN and CDR2 SVGIG (reference sequence). Trimming pared 1 base from V and 5 bases from J, leaving 9 bases between. This CDR3 comprises 13 residues. CDR3 region: CAWSALDYQPQHF. The DNA for the CDR3 is TGTGCCTGGAGTGCGCTTGACTATCAGCCCCAGCATTTT.

The gene calls are TRBV21-1 and TRBJ1-1. TRBV21-1 is a recognized pseudogene. The CDR3 runs to 11 residues. The CDR3 nucleotides are TGTGCCATCGAGCCGGGGACTGAAGCTTTCTTT. It encodes CAIEPGTEAFF.

V and J are TRBV18 and TRBJ1-3; D perhaps matches TRBD1 (5 bases). The CDR3 length is 15 residues. Trimming left V 8 bases short and J 0 bases short, with 14 bases between. CDR1 and CDR2 (germline): KGHSH, LQKENI. CDR3 sequence (DNA): TGTGCCAGCCGTCGCCAGGGTGGCTCTGGAAACACCATATATTTT. Protein product: CASRRQGGSGNTIYF.

The chain carries TRBV2 and TRBJ1-2; D is undetermined. CDR1 and CDR2 from the germline V gene are SNHLY and FYNNEI. V lost 10 bases and J lost 2, with 14 bases in between. The CDR3 runs 13 residues. The CDR3 DNA reads TGTGCCACCGAGGGAGATACAAACTATGGCTACACCTTC. It specifies CATEGDTNYGYTF.

This chain links TRBV19 with TRBJ1-5, with D possibly TRBD1 on 5 matching bases. Trimming took 3 bases from V and 5 from J, leaving 11 bases between them. Germline V CDR1 and CDR2: LNHDA, SQIVND (reference sequence). The length of the CDR3 is 14 residues. The CDR3: CASSMDNYDQPQHF. CDR3 bases: TGTGCCAGTAGTATGGACAACTACGATCAGCCCCAGCATTTT.

The chain is built from TRBV11-2 and TRBJ1-1; 9 bases map to TRBD1. CDR1 is SGHAT and CDR2 is FQNNGV in the germline V gene. J was trimmed by 5 bases and V by 5 bases; bases with no gene match: 6. This CDR3 is 14 amino acids long. The chain's CDR3 is CASSQDRGRTEAFF. CDR3 in DNA: TGTGCCAGCAGCCAGGACAGGGGAAGAACTGAAGCTTTCTTT.

The rearrangement joins TRBV5-1 to TRBJ1-4; D is possibly TRBD1 (5 bases). Deletions cut 2 bases from V and 8 bases from J, with 10 bases between. The CDR3 extends over 13 amino acids. Germline CDR1 SGHRS, CDR2 YFSETQ. The CDR3 protein is CASSFRVGEKLFF. The CDR3 region has the DNA TGCGCCAGCAGCTTCAGGGTTGGGGAAAAACTGTTTTTT.

The CDR3 loop is CSVAPLSFQSPLGGYTF. CDR3 DNA: TGCAGCGTTGCTCCACTATCTTTCCAGAGCCCACTTGGGGGCTACACCTTC. The V gene is TRBV29-1, the J gene TRBJ1-2; the D is unclear. The germline V and J ends were trimmed by 4 bases and 8 bases, with 29 bases remaining between them. The CDR3 is made up of 17 amino acids. From germline, CDR1 is SQVTM and CDR2 ANQGSEA. Looking up the rest from reference TRBV29-1 and TRBJ1-2 gives the full variable domain: SAVISQKPSRDICQRGTSLTIQCQVDSQVTMMFWYRQQPGQSLTLIATANQGSEATYESGFVIDKFPISRPNLTFSTLTVSNMSPEDSSIYLCSVAPLSFQSPLGGYTFGSGTRLTVV.

The chain recombines TRBV19 with TRBJ2-5, with 7 bases identical to TRBD2. CDR1 and CDR2 (germline): LNHDA, SQIVND (reference sequence). Trimming took 6 bases from V and 0 from J; bases not matched to a gene: 7. The CDR3 has 15 amino acids. CDR3 sequence: CASRTRGGNQETQYF. In nucleotides, the CDR3 is TGTGCCAGTAGGACGCGGGGAGGGAACCAAGAGACCCAGTACTTC.

The J gene is TRBJ2-5, the V gene TRBV6-6; possibly TRBD2 for D (5 bases). Germline V gene sequence: CDR1 MNHNY, CDR2 SVGAGI (reference sequence). V shed 5 bases and J shed 0 bases, with 13 bases lying between them. The CDR3 loop spans 15 amino acids. The CDR3 protein is CASSPTTFNQETQYF. DNA for the CDR3: TGTGCCAGCAGTCCGACTACCTTTAACCAAGAGACCCAGTACTTC.

V and J are TRBV7-2 and TRBJ2-5; 11 bases map to TRBD2. Germline V CDR1 and CDR2: SGHTA, FQGNSA. CDR3 length: 14 amino acids. V shed 5 bases and J 7 bases; nucleotides not matched to a gene: 6. The CDR3 nucleotides are TGTGCCAGCAGCGGGACTAGCGGCCAGGGGACCCAGTACTTC. It translates to CASSGTSGQGTQYF.

CDR3: CASSVEGRVSSGNTIYF. The CDR3 coding sequence is TGTGCCAGCAGCGTAGAGGGCAGGGTGTCGAGTGGAAACACCATATATTTT. The chain combines TRBV9 with TRBJ1-3, with a tentative D call TRBD1 (5 bases). The V end lost 0 bases, the J end lost 3 bases, and 16 bases lay between the germline ends. Germline values: CDR1 SGDLS, CDR2 YYNGEE. CDR3 size: 17 residues.

The genes are TRBV20-1 and TRBJ2-7; D may be TRBD2 (5 bases). The CDR3 loop spans 13 amino acids. V lost 3 bases to trimming and J lost 3 bases, with 12 bases between them. Germline CDR1 DFQATT, CDR2 SNEGSKA (reference sequence). CDR3 in DNA: TGCAGTGCTAGTAGGAGGTCCGGCTACGAGCAGTACTTC. Its protein is CSASRRSGYEQYF.

This clone was recorded a few times. This chain connects TRBV6-5 to TRBJ1-1; 7 nucleotides match TRBD1. The CDR3 runs 15 residues. J gave up 1 base and V 4 bases, and 6 bases lay outside the gene matches. Germline V gene sequence: CDR1 MNHEY, CDR2 SVGAGI. The CDR3 DNA reads as TGTGCCAGCAGTTTACAGCAGGGGGGGAACACTGAAGCTTTCTTT. It codes for CASSLQQGGNTEAFF.